One T cell receptor beta chain is described in this entry. Its antigen is undetermined. These data come from a study of shared clonotypes between healthy human individuals. Study conclusions and caveats: Naive CD4 clonotypes were shared across a handful of donors at roughly 4.6%.

The germline CDR1 and CDR2 sequences are SGHRS and YFSETQ. The CDR3 runs 14 residues. V lost 4 bases and J lost 5, with 15 bases in between. TCRdb keeps only in-frame clones here, not all; method: immunoSEQ multiplex PCR. The sample consists of 2 million to 2.5 million clones, 90% to 97% of them appearing once. The chain combines TRBV5-1 with TRBJ2-5, with a weak D call TRBD1 (5 bases). The TCR was taken from a man between 18 and 29 years old in good health. The sample was naive CD4+ T cells sorted from blood. As for subset: CD45RA+ positively selected. Here the CDR3 reads CASSPDTSGETQYF. CDR3 sequence (DNA): TGCGCCAGCAGCCCGGACACATCCGGGGAGACCCAGTACTTC.